The 31 T cell receptor beta chains below come from one sample, sequenced in a study of T cell changes during pregnancy in multiple sclerosis. The table came from immunoSEQ multiplex PCR; TCRdb's copy has only in-frame clones and leaves some out. Among roughly 30,000 clones listed, approximately 89% were seen once. Source: CD8+ T cells from peripheral blood mononuclear cells, taken in the first trimester of pregnancy. The source is a female donor with multiple sclerosis, enrolled in a pregnancy study.

CDR3 loop: CASSSPYGYTF. Here the CDR3 DNA reads TGTGCCAGCAGCTCCCCATATGGCTACACCTTC. The chain uses TRBV9 and TRBJ1-2; D unresolved. From germline, CDR1 is SGDLS and CDR2 YYNGEE. V was shortened by 4 bases and J by 5 bases, with 6 bases between the two germline ends. This CDR3 is 11 amino acids long.

The chain carries TRBV28 and TRBJ1-5; D is possibly TRBD1 (6 bases). This CDR3 spans 15 amino acids. V was trimmed by 3 bases and J by 0 bases, leaving 9 bases between them. CDR1 and CDR2 (germline): MDHEN, SYDVKM. In DNA form, the CDR3 reads TGTGCCAGCAGTTTGGACAGATATAGCAATCAGCCCCAGCATTTT. It specifies CASSLDRYSNQPQHF.

The chain recombines TRBV6-1 with TRBJ2-7; weak D call: TRBD1 (6 bases). The CDR3 spans 14 residues. CDR1 and CDR2 from the germline V gene are MNHNS and SASEGT. V was trimmed by 3 bases and J by 3 bases, leaving 12 bases between them. CDR3 protein: CASSESGVIYEQYF. The CDR3 nucleotides read TGTGCCAGCAGTGAGTCAGGGGTTATCTACGAGCAGTACTTC.

This chain joins TRBV7-2 and TRBJ1-2; no firm D call. The CDR3 runs 11 residues. The germline CDR1 and CDR2 sequences are SGHTA and FQGNSA. V lost 2 bases and J lost 8, with 6 bases in between. CDR3: CASSLQYGYTF. Written as DNA, the CDR3 is TGTGCCAGCAGCTTACAGTACGGCTACACCTTC.

V is TRBV5-1 and J is TRBJ2-7, with 7 bases fitting TRBD2. CDR1 is SGHRS, CDR2 YFSETQ, per germline. The trim removed 0 bases at V and 2 bases at J, leaving 5 bases unmatched. The CDR3 extends over 15 amino acids. DNA for the CDR3: TGCGCCAGCAGCTTGGGGGCGGGAGAAACCTACGAGCAGTACTTC. Its protein product is CASSLGAGETYEQYF.

This chain connects TRBV28 to TRBJ2-3; 9 nucleotides match TRBD2. In germline, CDR1 is MDHEN, CDR2 SYDVKM. This CDR3 spans 15 amino acids. With 3 bases clipped from V and 3 bases from J, the junction kept 4 bases outside the gene matches. In DNA, the CDR3 is TGTGCCAGCAGTTTTGCGGGAGGGGAAACAGATACGCAGTATTTT. This translates into CASSFAGGETDTQYF.

This rearrangement joins TRBV5-1 to TRBJ2-7; D gene uncertain. Germline CDR1 SGHRS, CDR2 YFSETQ. The CDR3 is made up of 15 amino acids. V lost 0 bases, J lost 0 bases, and 10 bases lay in between. The CDR3 region is CASSLAGVYSYEQYF. The DNA of the CDR3 is TGCGCCAGCAGCTTGGCGGGTGTATACTCCTACGAGCAGTACTTC. The complete variable domain, with remaining parts taken from reference TRBV5-1 and TRBJ2-7, reads KAGVTQTPRYLIKTRGQQVTLSCSPISGHRSVSWYQQTPGQGLQFLFEYFSETQRNKGNFPGRFSGRQFSNSRSEMNVSTLELGDSALYLCASSLAGVYSYEQYFGPGTRLTVT.

This clone has just a few counts. The genes are TRBV5-1 and TRBJ1-1; 12 bases agree with TRBD1. Germline CDR1 reads SGHRS; CDR2 reads YFSETQ. The CDR3 totals 14 residues. Trimming at V came to 3 bases and at J to 5 bases, leaving 2 bases not matched to a gene. CDR3 amino acids: CASSWGQGATEAFF. DNA for the CDR3: TGCGCCAGCAGCTGGGGACAGGGGGCGACTGAAGCTTTCTTT. Filled out from reference TRBV5-1 and TRBJ1-1, the complete variable domain reads KAGVTQTPRYLIKTRGQQVTLSCSPISGHRSVSWYQQTPGQGLQFLFEYFSETQRNKGNFPGRFSGRQFSNSRSEMNVSTLELGDSALYLCASSWGQGATEAFFGQGTRLTVV.

Here the CDR3 reads CSVTLDRVQETQYF. The CDR3 DNA reads TGCAGCGTTACCCTAGACAGAGTCCAAGAGACCCAGTACTTC. V usage is TRBV29-1 and J usage is TRBJ2-5, with TRBD1 as a possible D gene (5 bases). The length of the CDR3 is 14 residues. The V end lost 5 bases, the J end lost 1 base, and 14 bases lay between the germline ends. CDR1 is SQVTM, CDR2 ANQGSEA, per germline.

CDR3 region: CSVFSGSPYEQYF. For the CDR3, the DNA is TGCAGCGTTTTTAGCGGGAGTCCATACGAGCAGTACTTC. The chain links TRBV29-1 to TRBJ2-7, with 9 bases aligning to TRBD2. The germline gives CDR1 SQVTM, CDR2 ANQGSEA. CDR3 length: 13 residues. J was trimmed by 4 bases and V by 5 bases; bases with no gene match: 6.

The chain links TRBV10-3 to TRBJ1-1, with TRBD1 matching over 7 bases. The V segment lost 4 bases and the J segment 4 bases; nucleotides outside the gene matches: 9. The CDR3 is 15 amino acids. From germline, CDR1 is ENHRY and CDR2 SYGVKD. CDR3 sequence (DNA): TGTGCCATCAGTGCAATAAGGGGGCGCCCCACTGAAGCTTTCTTT. Encoded protein: CAISAIRGRPTEAFF.

The rearrangement links TRBV6-4 to TRBJ2-7, with TRBD1 matching 7 bases. Looked up from germline, CDR1 is MRHNA and CDR2 is SNTAGT. CDR3 length: 15 amino acids. V was pared by 3 bases and J by 2 bases, with 7 bases of the junction left unmatched. CDR3 in DNA: TGTGCCAGCAGTGAGAAATCGGGACAGACCTACGAGCAGTACTTC. Amino acid sequence: CASSEKSGQTYEQYF.

The chain is built from TRBV4-3 and TRBJ2-1; 7 bases map to TRBD1. CDR3 length: 16 amino acids. CDR1 and CDR2 (germline): LGHNA, YSLEER. V lost 1 base and J lost 8; bases outside the gene matches: 11. The CDR3: CASSQGVRQGMDEQFF. The CDR3 DNA sequence: TGCGCCAGCAGCCAAGGGGTAAGACAGGGAATGGATGAGCAGTTCTTC.

The chain has TRBV6-1 and TRBJ1-3; the D is unclear. V lost 0 bases and J lost 6, with 12 bases in between. CDR1 and CDR2 from the germline V gene are MNHNS and SASEGT. The CDR3 is 15 amino acids. This CDR3 reads CASSEALYSQNTIYF. CDR3 sequence (DNA): TGTGCCAGCAGTGAAGCATTGTACAGCCAAAACACCATATATTTT.

J is TRBJ2-7 and V is TRBV5-6, with TRBD1 identical over 7 bases. CDR1 is SGHDT, CDR2 YYEEEE, per germline. With V trimmed by 1 base and J by 6 bases, 4 bases remained unmatched. The CDR3 has 13 amino acids. The DNA of the CDR3 is TGTGCCAGCAGCTTGTGGGGGACAGCCGAGCAGTACTTC. It translates to CASSLWGTAEQYF.

The chain has TRBV28 and TRBJ1-5; D is undetermined. Trimming left V 3 bases short and J 7 bases short, with 19 bases between. The CDR3 contains 16 residues. Germline V gives CDR1 MDHEN, CDR2 SYDVKM. The CDR3 DNA reads as TGTGCCAGCAGTTTTTCAGCGGCCGTAATTGGACAGCCCCAGCATTTT. Amino acid sequence: CASSFSAAVIGQPQHF.

This rearrangement joins TRBV27 to TRBJ1-5, with 7 bases that match TRBD1. The CDR3 has 15 residues. CDR1 is MNHEY, CDR2 SMNVEV, per germline (reference sequence). V shed 0 bases and J 4 bases; nucleotides not matched to a gene: 3. The CDR3: CASSLSTGQNQPQHF. Here the CDR3 DNA reads TGTGCCAGCAGTTTATCGACGGGACAGAATCAGCCCCAGCATTTT.

V gene TRBV4-3 combines with J gene TRBJ2-3; 9 bases map to TRBD2. V was pared by 0 bases and J by 2 bases, with 9 bases of the junction left unmatched. Germline CDR1 is LGHNA and CDR2 is YSLEER. This CDR3 has 18 residues. The CDR3 DNA reads as TGCGCCAGCAGCCAAGACTCGGCTAGCGGGACCCTCACAGATACGCAGTATTTT. This translates into CASSQDSASGTLTDTQYF.

The rearrangement uses TRBV6-4 and TRBJ2-2; 9 positions agree with TRBD1. Germline lookup yields CDR1 MRHNA and CDR2 SNTAGT. The CDR3 runs 16 residues. J gave up 3 bases and V 4 bases, and 6 bases lay outside the gene matches. The CDR3 here is CASSVGQGSDTGELFF. The CDR3, as DNA: TGTGCCAGCAGTGTGGGACAGGGAAGTGACACCGGGGAGCTGTTTTTT.

V usage is TRBV7-9 and J usage is TRBJ2-5, with 7 bases lining up with TRBD1. The CDR3 loop spans 16 amino acids. V lost 2 bases to trimming and J lost 1 base; unmatched junction nucleotides: 7. Germline CDR1 reads SEHNR; CDR2 reads FQNEAQ (reference sequence). The CDR3 reads CASSLSPDRPQETQYF. The CDR3 nucleotides read TGTGCCAGCAGCTTATCACCGGACAGGCCCCAAGAGACCCAGTACTTC.

This clone showed up just once. CDR3 coding DNA: TGCGCCAGCAGCCCCTTGGGGTCAGGGGACCGGGACAGGGTCACAGATACGCAGTATTTT. It translates to CASSPLGSGDRDRVTDTQYF. The V call is TRBV4-1, the J call TRBJ2-3; 9 bases match TRBD1. V trimming: 4 bases; J trimming: 2 bases; junction bases outside the gene matches: 19. Germline CDR1 is MGHRA and CDR2 is YSYEKL. The CDR3 loop spans 20 amino acids.

The chain is built from TRBV5-6 and TRBJ1-2; tentatively, D is TRBD1 (6 bases). This CDR3 has 13 amino acids. Germline values: CDR1 SGHDT, CDR2 YYEEEE. V was clipped by 2 bases and J by 6 bases, with 11 bases between them. CDR3 in amino acids: CASSFYRENGYTF. In nucleotides, the CDR3 is TGTGCCAGCAGCTTTTACAGGGAGAATGGCTACACCTTC.

The chain has TRBV28 and TRBJ1-1; TRBD1 is a possible D gene (6 bases). The V gene's germline CDR1 is MDHEN and CDR2 SYDVKM. V was shortened by 6 bases and J by 1 base, with 9 bases between the two germline ends. The CDR3 spans 13 residues. The CDR3 region has the DNA TGTGCCAGCAGGAAACAGGGGAACACTGAAGCTTTCTTT. Its translation: CASRKQGNTEAFF. The variable domain in full, completed from reference TRBV28 and TRBJ1-1, reads DVKVTQSSRYLVKRTGEKVFLECVQDMDHENMFWYRQDPGLGLRLIYFSYDVKMKEKGDIPEGYSVSREKKERFSLILESASTNQTSMYLCASRKQGNTEAFFGQGTRLTVV.

The rearrangement joins TRBV10-1 to TRBJ2-1; 14 bases align to TRBD2. The V gene's germline CDR1 is WNHNN and CDR2 SYGVQD (reference sequence). The CDR3 is 14 amino acids. The ends lost 6 bases at V and 8 bases at J; junction bases unmatched: 3. The CDR3 region is CASSPTSGRDEQFF. CDR3 coding DNA: TGCGCCAGCAGCCCGACTAGCGGGAGGGATGAGCAGTTCTTC.

The count of this clone is one. The genes are TRBV19 and TRBJ2-7; 7 bases map to TRBD1. V shed 9 bases and J 1 base; nucleotides not matched to a gene: 9. CDR3 length: 14 residues. Germline lookup yields CDR1 LNHDA and CDR2 SQIVND (reference sequence). The CDR3 bases are TGTGCCAGGTACCGGGACAGCCCGTCCTACGAGCAGTACTTC. Amino acid sequence: CARYRDSPSYEQYF.

This rearrangement joins TRBV27 to TRBJ2-7, with D possibly being TRBD2 (7 bases). This CDR3 contains 14 residues. The V gene lost 9 bases and the J gene lost 0 bases, with 15 bases spanning the gap. CDR1 MNHEY and CDR2 SMNVEV come from the germline V gene (reference sequence). In DNA, the CDR3 is TGTGCCAGTAAGACGGGGGGCAGCTCCTACGAGCAGTACTTC. Residues: CASKTGGSSYEQYF.

Here the CDR3 DNA reads TGTGCCAGCAGCTCACCCGGGACTAGCGGGAGGGGGGGCTACAATGAGCAGTTCTTC. This sequence encodes CASSSPGTSGRGGYNEQFF. The V gene is TRBV7-9, the J gene TRBJ2-1, with 16 bases that match TRBD2. V was pared by 4 bases and J by 3 bases, with 9 bases of the junction left unmatched. This CDR3 region has 19 residues. Germline loops: CDR1 SEHNR, CDR2 FQNEAQ (reference sequence).

The V and J genes are TRBV7-9 and TRBJ2-7; D possibly corresponds to TRBD1 (6 bases). Looked up from germline, CDR1 is SEHNR and CDR2 is FQNEAQ (reference sequence). The CDR3 has 13 residues. Trimming cost V 6 bases and J 0 bases, with 9 bases left between them. CDR3 DNA: TGTGCCAGCAGTTGGGACACCTCCTACGAGCAGTACTTC. As protein: CASSWDTSYEQYF.

The V and J genes are TRBV2 and TRBJ1-3; no definite D call. Trimming took 6 bases from V and 0 from J, leaving 18 bases between them. The CDR3 has 17 residues. Looked up from germline, CDR1 is SNHLY and CDR2 is FYNNEI. The CDR3 DNA reads TGTGCCAGCAGCTCGGCCTCGAGGATCCTCTCTGGAAACACCATATATTTT. Protein: CASSSASRILSGNTIYF.

V usage is TRBV28 and J usage is TRBJ2-1; 9 positions match TRBD2. The CDR3 is 14 residues long. Germline V gives CDR1 MDHEN, CDR2 SYDVKM. V was clipped by 2 bases and J by 9 bases; unmatched bases: 5. DNA for the CDR3: TGTGCCAGCAGTTTAGCGGGAGGGCAGGGTGAGCAGTTCTTC. Amino acid sequence: CASSLAGGQGEQFF.

This sequence joins TRBV4-3 and TRBJ2-1, with 9 bases aligning to TRBD2. Unmatched junction bases numbered 11, after V lost 1 base and J lost 4 bases. This CDR3 contains 18 residues. CDR1 and CDR2 (germline): LGHNA, YSLEER. In DNA, the CDR3 is TGCGCCAGCAGCCAAGGGGCGGCGGGAGGGCCGGTTTACAATGAGCAGTTCTTC. The encoded protein is CASSQGAAGGPVYNEQFF.